Listed below are T cell receptor beta chains from one sample, sequenced in a study of blood T cell repertoires in COVID-19. Repertoires were generated with immunoSEQ multiplex PCR, while TCRdb's copy carries only in-frame clones and drops some. This repertoire shows fewer than 150,000 clones, about 87% found once; its top ten account for around 3.6%. The sequencing input was peripheral blood. The origin of the receptors is a woman aged 60-75 years with acute or convalescent COVID-19. The CDR3 runs from the conserved cysteine through the conserved F or W. The D gene is left open where the match is weak. Clone size is shown for a subset of rows, as once, few, many or a class of expanded clone.

d_call,v_call,j_call,clone_size,cdr3_nt,cdr3_aa
NA,TRBV24-1,TRBJ2-3,NA,TGTGCCACCAGTGATTTCACAGGGACAGATACGCAGTATTTT,CATSDFTGTDTQYF
TRBD2,TRBV9,TRBJ2-2,NA,TGTGCCAGCAGCGTTGTAGCGAGCGGGAACGGGGAGCTGTTTTTT,CASSVVASGNGELFF
NA,TRBV9,TRBJ1-6,NA,TGTGCCAGCGCCCTTAGTCCCGATTCACCCCTCCACTTT,CASALSPDSPLHF
NA,TRBV5-1,TRBJ2-5,once,TGCGCCAGCAGCCCGACGGGAGCAGAGACCCAGTACTTC,CASSPTGAETQYF
NA,TRBV5-1,TRBJ1-1,NA,TGCGCCAGCAGCTCCACGCCGGTGGCGGGGAACACTGAAGCTTTCTTT,CASSSTPVAGNTEAFF
NA,TRBV6-6,TRBJ1-6,NA,TGTGCCAGCAGTTACCTGACAGAGGTCTCACCCCTCCACTTT,CASSYLTEVSPLHF
NA,TRBV7-2,TRBJ1-2,NA,TGTGCCAGCAGCCTCAGGACAGCACCCTCGCTATTGAGCACCTTC,CASSLRTAPSLLSTF
NA,TRBV28,TRBJ1-1,NA,TGTGCCAGCAGCCCCTCGGCAGGGGTGGGTTCTGAAGCTTTCTTT,CASSPSAGVGSEAFF
TRBD1,TRBV15,TRBJ1-2,NA,TGTGCCACCAGCCGGGACAGGCGTAACTATGGCTACACCTTC,CATSRDRRNYGYTF
TRBD1,TRBV5-1,TRBJ1-2,NA,TGCGCCAGCAGCTTGGACCAGGGGGACTATGGCTACACCTTC,CASSLDQGDYGYTF
NA,TRBV7-4,TRBJ1-1,NA,TGTGCCAGCATCCCCCCAGAAGGGGGTTGTGTGACACTGAACACTGAAGCTTTCTTT,CASIPPEGGCVTLNTEAFF
TRBD1,TRBV2,TRBJ1-5,NA,TGTGCCAGCAGACAGGGGGCCCGTGGTAGCCAGCCCCAGCATTTT,CASRQGARGSQPQHF
TRBD2,TRBV11-2,TRBJ2-1,NA,TGTGCCAGCAGCTTAGACGGGGGGTTAGGATACAATGAGCAGTTCTTC,CASSLDGGLGYNEQFF
NA,TRBV20-1,TRBJ2-7,NA,TGCAGTGCTAGAGATATCTACGAGCAGTACTTC,CSARDIYEQYF
TRBD1,TRBV3-1/TRBV3-2,TRBJ2-2,once,TGTGCCAGCAAACAAAAGAGGGGACAGGAGAACACCGGGGAGCTGTTTTTT,CASKQKRGQENTGELFF
TRBD2,TRBV2,TRBJ2-1,NA,TGTGCCAGCAGTGGGGCTAGCGGGAACAATGAGCAGTTCTTC,CASSGASGNNEQFF
TRBD2,TRBV19,TRBJ2-1,NA,TGTGCCAGTAGTCCCCCCGGTGCGGGAGGGCCAAATGAGCAGTTCTTC,CASSPPGAGGPNEQFF
NA,TRBV4-1,TRBJ1-1,NA,TGCGCCAGCAGCCAATTTGGGGCAGGGTACATGAACACTGAAGCTTTCTTT,CASSQFGAGYMNTEAFF
TRBD1,TRBV28,TRBJ1-4,NA,TGTGCCAGCAGTTCTGGACAGGGGACTTTGGGTGAAAAACTGTTTTTT,CASSSGQGTLGEKLFF
NA,TRBV5-4,TRBJ2-1,NA,TGTGCCAGCAGCGACGGCGGGAACCCTACAATGAAGCAGTTCTTC,CASSDGGNPTMKQFF
NA,TRBV10-2,TRBJ1-5,few,TGCGCCAGCAGTGATTATCGCCAGGGCCCCCAGCCCCAGCATTTT,CASSDYRQGPQPQHF
TRBD1,TRBV9,TRBJ1-6,once,TGTGCCAGCAGCGCGACAGGGGGAAATTCACCCCTCCACTTT,CASSATGGNSPLHF
NA,TRBV3-1/TRBV3-2,TRBJ2-5,once,TGTGCCAGCAGCCAAATGCCGGGGGAGACCCAGTACTTC,CASSQMPGETQYF
NA,TRBV19,TRBJ1-6,NA,TGTGCCAGTAGTATTGGGCAGAATTCACCCCTCCACTTT,CASSIGQNSPLHF
TRBD2,TRBV19,TRBJ2-1,NA,TGTGCCAGTAAGGGACTAGCGGGAAATGAGCAGTTCTTC,CASKGLAGNEQFF
NA,TRBV19,TRBJ2-2,once,TGTGCCAGTAGTATTGGGCGGTGGGGAGCGGACACCGGGGAGCTGTTTTTT,CASSIGRWGADTGELFF
NA,TRBV28,TRBJ1-1,NA,TGTGCCAGCAGCCCCCGAGCCGGGGTGAACACTGAAGCTTTCTTT,CASSPRAGVNTEAFF
NA,TRBV7-2,TRBJ1-3,NA,TGTGCCAGCAGGGCCAGGGGCGCCTGGAACTCTGGAAACACCATATATTTT,CASRARGAWNSGNTIYF
TRBD2,TRBV18,TRBJ2-1,few,TGTGCCAGCTCACTTCGATCGGGCGGGAGTGGAGGTGAGCAGTTCTTC,CASSLRSGGSGGEQFF
TRBD1,TRBV11-2,TRBJ1-1,few,TGTGCCAGCACGGCCCGGGACAGGGGGCAGGACACTGAAGCTTTCTTT,CASTARDRGQDTEAFF
NA,TRBV7-9,TRBJ1-2,NA,TGTGCCAGCAGCTTACAGGGGGGCTACACCTTC,CASSLQGGYTF
NA,TRBV12-1,TRBJ1-2,NA,TGTGCCAGCAGCTCCTTGGGCAGGGGGAATGGCTACACCTTC,CASSSLGRGNGYTF
TRBD2,TRBV5-4,TRBJ2-5,NA,TGTGCCAGCAGCGGGGCGGTTAGCGGGAGATCTGGGGAGACCCAGTACTTC,CASSGAVSGRSGETQYF
NA,TRBV27,TRBJ1-4,NA,TGTGCCAGCAGCTCCTCCCGGGGGAGGGGTTGGCTGTTTTTT,CASSSSRGRGWLFF
TRBD2,TRBV19,TRBJ2-1,NA,TGTGCCAGTAGTATACTAGCGGGAGGACCCCATGAGCAGTTCTTC,CASSILAGGPHEQFF
NA,TRBV27,TRBJ1-1,NA,TGTGCCAGCAGTTATGGGGACTTTCGGACTGAAGCTTTCTTT,CASSYGDFRTEAFF
NA,TRBV5-1,TRBJ1-1,NA,TGCGCCAGCAGGCCAGGGGTTAACACTGAAGCTTTCTTT,CASRPGVNTEAFF
TRBD2,TRBV14,TRBJ2-3,NA,TGTGCCAGCACGGAACATGGGGGGGCAGATACGCAGTATTTT,CASTEHGGADTQYF
NA,TRBV25-1,TRBJ1-1,NA,TGTGCCAGCAGTCGAGGGTACACTGAAGCTTTCTTT,CASSRGYTEAFF
TRBD1,TRBV20-1,TRBJ1-2,once,TGCAGTGCTAGAGAGGGGACAGATTACACCTTC,CSAREGTDYTF
TRBD1,TRBV10-3,TRBJ1-2,NA,TGTGCCATCACCGGGACAGGGGCGGACGGCTACACCTTC,CAITGTGADGYTF
TRBD1,TRBV5-6,TRBJ1-1,NA,TGTGCCAGCAGCTTGGCCGGACAGGGCGGTTTAACTGAAGCTTTCTTT,CASSLAGQGGLTEAFF
TRBD1,TRBV3-1/TRBV3-2,TRBJ1-3,few,TGTGCCAGCAGCCCTCACAGGGGCGGAAACACCATATATTTT,CASSPHRGGNTIYF
TRBD1,TRBV24-1,TRBJ1-4,NA,TGTGCCACCAGTGATACGAGGACAGGGCCGAATGAAAAACTGTTTTTT,CATSDTRTGPNEKLFF
TRBD2,TRBV10-2,TRBJ2-2,NA,TGCGCCACCAATCCTCATCCTACGGGAGGCCCAAACACCGGGGAGCTGTTTTTT,CATNPHPTGGPNTGELFF
NA,TRBV6-1,TRBJ1-1,few,TGTGCCAGCAGTGATCAGGCGCTGAACACTGAAGCTTTCTTT,CASSDQALNTEAFF
NA,TRBV6-1,TRBJ1-2,NA,TGTGCCAGCAGTGAAGGGGAGACCTGGGGCTACACCTTC,CASSEGETWGYTF
TRBD1,TRBV6-6,TRBJ1-2,NA,TGTGCCAGCAGTTTTCGGACAGGGGTAGGCTATGGCTACACCTTC,CASSFRTGVGYGYTF
NA,TRBV2,TRBJ1-2,once,TGTGCCAGCAGTGATTCCGGCAGGGCTGAGGGCTACACCTTC,CASSDSGRAEGYTF
NA,TRBV19,TRBJ1-5,NA,TGTGCCAGTAATATAGACCCGGGTTTCAGTGAGGGACAGCCCCAGCATTTT,CASNIDPGFSEGQPQHF
TRBD1,TRBV3-1/TRBV3-2,TRBJ1-5,NA,TGTGCCAGCAGCCCTTCCCTTCGACAGGGGGCATCTTCTAGCAATCAGCCCCAGCATTTT,CASSPSLRQGASSSNQPQHF
NA,TRBV2,TRBJ2-3,NA,TGTGCCAGCAGGACGGGGGGCGGCACAGATACGCAGTATTTT,CASRTGGGTDTQYF
TRBD2,TRBV6-5,TRBJ2-7,NA,TGTGCCAGTCAGCGGGGATACGAGCAGTACTTC,CASQRGYEQYF
TRBD2,TRBV9,TRBJ2-1,NA,TGTGCCAGCAGCCACGGGACTAGCGGGAGAAGCTCCTACAATGAGCAGTTCTTC,CASSHGTSGRSSYNEQFF
TRBD2,TRBV27,TRBJ2-1,NA,TGTGCCAGCAGTACCCCGACTAGCGCATTAGACAATGAGCAGTTCTTC,CASSTPTSALDNEQFF
NA,TRBV14,TRBJ2-1,NA,TGTGCCAGCAGCCAAAGGCGGGAACTAAGGAACAATGAGCAGTTCTTC,CASSQRRELRNNEQFF
TRBD1,TRBV2,TRBJ1-1,NA,TGTGCCAGCACCGACAGGGAAAACACTGAAGCTTTCTTT,CASTDRENTEAFF
NA,TRBV9,TRBJ1-3,NA,TGTGCCAGCAGCCCGTCCGGGGGGGGTGCCTACTCTGGAAACACCATATATTTT,CASSPSGGGAYSGNTIYF
TRBD1,TRBV7-2,TRBJ1-5,NA,TGTGCCAGCAGCTTGGGACAGGGAATTTATCAGCCCCAGCATTTT,CASSLGQGIYQPQHF
NA,TRBV5-4,TRBJ1-6,NA,TGTGCCAGCACCCGGGGGGCGCCCGGCTCCTATAATTCACCCCTCCACTTT,CASTRGAPGSYNSPLHF